This TCR beta chain was found in a study of cytomegalovirus exposure and HLA in healthy donors. Assay used: immunoSEQ multiplex PCR; TCRdb lists only in-frame clones, some missing. The table records 150,000 to 200,000 clones, roughly 77% of them present only once. Germline-derived CDR1 and CDR2 are MNHNS and SASEGT. V lost 9 bases to trimming and J lost 1 base, with 12 bases between them. The length of the CDR3 is 13 residues. The TCR sequence derives from a woman aged 25 to 39 in good health and CMV-seronegative. The material sequenced was PBMCs. The chain has TRBV6-1 and TRBJ1-2; possibly TRBD1 for D (6 bases). CDR3 sequence (DNA): TGTGCCAGTGACAAGGACAGTAACTATGGCTACACCTTC. It translates to CASDKDSNYGYTF.